This T cell receptor (beta chain) was obtained from a study of human T cells and chemical hapten exposure. Overall study context: Once 0.01% DPC had been applied to the upper back by patch test, readings were taken at 6 days.

Sample time point: pre-sensitization, week 0. Documented treatment: therapeutic diphenylcyclopropenone sensitization with weekly scalp DPC. General study findings and limits: It was expanded TCRs that formed significantly more large CDR3 similarity clusters than controls did.

TCRdb re-called the RACE reads with MiXCR, one entry per CDR3 protein. In the table there are 84,000 or so distinct CDR3 sequences, about 8% of which are singletons. The V gene lost 0 bases and the J gene lost 5 bases, with 16 bases spanning the gap. The CDR3 totals 15 residues. The germline gives CDR1 DFQATT, CDR2 SNEGSKA (reference sequence). This clonotype was counted many times. Its antigen is unidentified. The specimen was whole blood, collected in connection with sensitization to the hapten diphenylcyclopropenone (DPC). J is TRBJ1-2 and V is TRBV20-1; D call uncertain. This receptor was obtained from a man aged 35-49 years with alopecia areata. Some clones in this sample may be carry-over from other donors' samples. The CDR3 region is CSARDPGGLSYGYTF. In DNA form, the CDR3 reads TGCAGTGCTAGAGATCCTGGAGGGTTATCATATGGCTACACCTTC.